Presented here are 6 T cell receptor beta chains from one specimen sequenced in a study of T-cell memory formation after mild COVID-19. TCRdb analysed the 5' RACE reads with MiXCR anew, one entry per CDR3 protein. The table includes roughly 100,000 distinct CDR3 sequences, over 15% detected once. Input material: PBMCs or a T cell subset sorted from them (not recorded which). These receptors were taken from an adult woman who had mild COVID-19 (a few samples of this study predate the infection). Cell type and time point are not known.

This clonotype turned up a few times. The chain has TRBV4-1 and TRBJ2-1; TRBD2 is a possible D gene (6 bases). V was cut by 3 bases and J by 3 bases, with 18 bases left in between. Looked up from germline, CDR1 is MGHRA and CDR2 is YSYEKL. The CDR3 runs to 17 residues. In DNA form, the CDR3 reads TGCGCCAGCAGCCAGCCCCTCGCGGGGATAGGCTACAATGAGCAGTTCTTC. It codes for CASSQPLAGIGYNEQFF.

This clonotype was seen more than once but under ten times. The V gene is TRBV4-3, the J gene TRBJ2-7; D is possibly TRBD1 (6 bases). Germline CDR1 LGHNA, CDR2 YSLEER. CDR3 length equals 15 residues. Trimming took off 4 bases at V and 4 bases at J, with 17 bases between the two ends. CDR3 nucleotide sequence: TGCGCCAGCAGCCGATACAGGGCCCCTGTTTACGAGCAGTACTTC. Protein sequence: CASSRYRAPVYEQYF.

This clonotype was detected only a few times. The V gene is TRBV5-1, the J gene TRBJ2-3, with D perhaps TRBD1 (6 bases). The CDR3 covers 15 residues. Germline CDR1 and CDR2: SGHRS and YFSETQ. Trimming shortened V by 0 bases and J by 8 bases, and 16 bases separated the two germline ends. The CDR3 protein is CASSLAGRAQGTQYF. The DNA of the CDR3 is TGCGCCAGCAGCTTGGCTGGCAGGGCACAGGGTACGCAGTATTTT.

The chain links TRBV30 to TRBJ1-6; TRBD1 aligns across 11 bases. Germline CDR1 is GTSNPN and CDR2 is SVGIG (reference sequence). This CDR3 is built from 14 residues. Trimming at V came to 0 bases and at J to 8 bases, leaving 0 bases not matched to a gene. CDR3 DNA: TGTGCCTGGAGTGTGGGACAGGGGGATTCACCCCTCCACTTT. Translation: CAWSVGQGDSPLHF.

This clonotype was seen only a few times. The rearrangement links TRBV4-1 to TRBJ2-1, with 8 nucleotides matching TRBD1. The germline gives CDR1 MGHRA, CDR2 YSYEKL. V lost 1 base, J lost 8 bases, and 4 bases stayed unmatched. The CDR3 totals 14 residues. The CDR3 nucleotides read TGCGCCAGCAGCCAAGGAATGACAGGGGATGAGCAGTTCTTC. Protein sequence: CASSQGMTGDEQFF.

V is TRBV7-8 and J is TRBJ2-5; D unclear. The V and J ends lost 1 base and 0 bases respectively, with 15 bases between them. The germline V gene has CDR1 SGHVS and CDR2 FQNEAQ. This CDR3 spans 17 amino acids. The CDR3 reads CASSLVAGADYQETQYF. The CDR3 nucleotides read TGTGCCAGCAGCTTAGTTGCTGGCGCAGATTACCAAGAGACCCAGTACTTC.